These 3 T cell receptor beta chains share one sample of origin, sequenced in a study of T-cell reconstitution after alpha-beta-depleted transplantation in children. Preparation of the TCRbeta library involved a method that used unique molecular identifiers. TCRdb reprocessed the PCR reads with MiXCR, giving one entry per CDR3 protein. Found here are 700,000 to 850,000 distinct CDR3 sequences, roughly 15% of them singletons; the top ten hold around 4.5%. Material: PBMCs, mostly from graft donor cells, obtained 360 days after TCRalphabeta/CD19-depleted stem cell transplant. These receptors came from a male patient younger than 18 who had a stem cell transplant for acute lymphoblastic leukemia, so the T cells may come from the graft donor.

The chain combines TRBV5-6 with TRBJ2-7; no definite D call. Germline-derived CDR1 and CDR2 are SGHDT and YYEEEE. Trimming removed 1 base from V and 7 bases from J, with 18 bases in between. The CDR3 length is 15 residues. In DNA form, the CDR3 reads TGTGCCAGCAGCTTGAGGTCTACCACCCTTAGGGAGCAGTACTTC. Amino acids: CASSLRSTTLREQYF.

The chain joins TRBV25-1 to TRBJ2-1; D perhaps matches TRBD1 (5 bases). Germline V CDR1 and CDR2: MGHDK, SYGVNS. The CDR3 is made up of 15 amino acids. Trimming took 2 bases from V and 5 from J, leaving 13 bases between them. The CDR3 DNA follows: TGTGCCAGCAGTGAAGTGCGGCAGGGAAACAATGAGCAGTTCTTC. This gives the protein CASSEVRQGNNEQFF.

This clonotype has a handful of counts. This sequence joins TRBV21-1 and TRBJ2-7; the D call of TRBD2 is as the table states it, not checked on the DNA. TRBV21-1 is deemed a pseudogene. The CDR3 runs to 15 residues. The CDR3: CASIRTTPSSYEQYF. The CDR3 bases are TGTGCCAGCATCCGGACTACGCCAAGCTCCTACGAGCAGTACTTC.